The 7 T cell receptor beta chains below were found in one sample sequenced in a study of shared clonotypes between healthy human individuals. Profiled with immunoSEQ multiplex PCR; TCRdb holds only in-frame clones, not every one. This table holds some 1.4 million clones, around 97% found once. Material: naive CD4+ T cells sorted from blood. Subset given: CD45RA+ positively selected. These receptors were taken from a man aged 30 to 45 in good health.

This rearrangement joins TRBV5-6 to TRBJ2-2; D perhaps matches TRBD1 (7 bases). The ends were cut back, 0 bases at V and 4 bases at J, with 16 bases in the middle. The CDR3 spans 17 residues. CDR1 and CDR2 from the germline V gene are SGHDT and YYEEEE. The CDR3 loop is CASSLVARGVSTGELFF. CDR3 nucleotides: TGTGCCAGCAGCTTGGTTGCCAGGGGGGTCTCCACCGGGGAGCTGTTTTTT.

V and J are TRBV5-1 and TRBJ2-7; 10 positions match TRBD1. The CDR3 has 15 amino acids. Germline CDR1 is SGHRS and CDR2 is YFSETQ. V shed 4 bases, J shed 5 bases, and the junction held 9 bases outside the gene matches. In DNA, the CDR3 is TGCGCCAGCAGCCCCGGGACAGGGGAATTCCACGAGCAGTACTTC. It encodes CASSPGTGEFHEQYF.

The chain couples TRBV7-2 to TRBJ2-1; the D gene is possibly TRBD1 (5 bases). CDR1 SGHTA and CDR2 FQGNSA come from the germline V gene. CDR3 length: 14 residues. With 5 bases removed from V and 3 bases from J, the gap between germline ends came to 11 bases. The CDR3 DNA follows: TGTGCCAGCAGCCAGCAGGGTGGCTACAATGAGCAGTTCTTC. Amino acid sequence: CASSQQGGYNEQFF.

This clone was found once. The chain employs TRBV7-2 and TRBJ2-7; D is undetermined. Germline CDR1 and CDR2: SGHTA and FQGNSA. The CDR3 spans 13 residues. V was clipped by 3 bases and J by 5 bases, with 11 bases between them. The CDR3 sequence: CASSFGSVNEQYF. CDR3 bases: TGTGCCAGCAGCTTCGGTAGTGTCAACGAGCAGTACTTC.

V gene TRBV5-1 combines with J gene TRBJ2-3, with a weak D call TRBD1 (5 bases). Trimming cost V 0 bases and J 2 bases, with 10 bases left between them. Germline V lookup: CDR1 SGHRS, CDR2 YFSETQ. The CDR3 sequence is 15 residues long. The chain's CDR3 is CASSLEDRLTDTQYF. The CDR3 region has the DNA TGCGCCAGCAGCTTGGAAGACAGACTCACAGATACGCAGTATTTT.

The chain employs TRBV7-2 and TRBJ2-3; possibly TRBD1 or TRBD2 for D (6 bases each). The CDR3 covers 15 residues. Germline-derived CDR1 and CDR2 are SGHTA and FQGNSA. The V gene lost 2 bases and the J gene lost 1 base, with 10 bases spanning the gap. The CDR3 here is CASSLRRGGTDTQYF. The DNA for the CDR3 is TGTGCCAGCAGCTTAAGAAGGGGGGGCACAGATACGCAGTATTTT.

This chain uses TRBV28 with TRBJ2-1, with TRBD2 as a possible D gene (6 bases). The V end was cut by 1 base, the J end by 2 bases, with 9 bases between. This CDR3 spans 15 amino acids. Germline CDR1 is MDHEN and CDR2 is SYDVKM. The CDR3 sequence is CASSLLGGTYNEQFF. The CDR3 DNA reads TGTGCCAGCAGTTTATTGGGGGGTACCTACAATGAGCAGTTCTTC.